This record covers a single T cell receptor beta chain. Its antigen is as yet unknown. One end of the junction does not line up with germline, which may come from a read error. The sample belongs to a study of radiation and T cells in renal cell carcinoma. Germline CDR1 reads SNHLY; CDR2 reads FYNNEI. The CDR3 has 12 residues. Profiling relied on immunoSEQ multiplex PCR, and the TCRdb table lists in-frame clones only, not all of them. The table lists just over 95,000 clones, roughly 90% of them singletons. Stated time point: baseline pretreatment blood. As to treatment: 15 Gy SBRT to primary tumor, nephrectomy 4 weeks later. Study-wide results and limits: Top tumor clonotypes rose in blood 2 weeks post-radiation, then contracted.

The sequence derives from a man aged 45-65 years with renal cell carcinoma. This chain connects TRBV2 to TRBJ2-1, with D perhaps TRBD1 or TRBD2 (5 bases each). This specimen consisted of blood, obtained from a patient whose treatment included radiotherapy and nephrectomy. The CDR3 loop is CASSPGRGVHVF. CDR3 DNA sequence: TGTGCCAGCAGCCCCGGACGAGGGGTCCACGTCTTC.